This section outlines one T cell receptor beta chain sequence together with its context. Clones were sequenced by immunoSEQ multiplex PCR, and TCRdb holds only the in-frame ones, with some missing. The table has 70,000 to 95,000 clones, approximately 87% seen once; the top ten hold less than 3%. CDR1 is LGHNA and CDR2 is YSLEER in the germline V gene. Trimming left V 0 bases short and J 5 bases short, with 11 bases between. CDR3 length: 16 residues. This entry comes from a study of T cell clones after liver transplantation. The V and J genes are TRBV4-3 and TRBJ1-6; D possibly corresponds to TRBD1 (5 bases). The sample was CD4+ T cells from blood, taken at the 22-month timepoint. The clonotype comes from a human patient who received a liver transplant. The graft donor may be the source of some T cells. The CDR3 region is CASSQEWTSNNSPLHF. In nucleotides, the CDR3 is TGCGCCAGCAGCCAAGAATGGACATCCAATAATTCACCCCTCCACTTT.